The 10 T cell receptor beta chains reported below all come from one sample, sequenced in a study of T cell changes during pregnancy in multiple sclerosis. Generated by immunoSEQ multiplex PCR, the TCRdb table keeps only in-frame clones and is missing some. This sample has approximately 65,000 clones, with 85% to 95% found just once. The input for sequencing was CD8+ T cells from peripheral blood mononuclear cells, taken in the third trimester of pregnancy. The receptors stem from a female donor in good health, enrolled as a control in a pregnancy study.

The chain couples TRBV6-5 to TRBJ1-2; D may be TRBD1 (6 bases). CDR3 length: 15 amino acids. Per the germline V gene, CDR1 is MNHEY and CDR2 is SVGAGI. V lost 0 bases and J lost 8, with 16 bases in between. In DNA, the CDR3 is TGTGCCAGCAGTTACTCGACAGGATTATTAGTGGGCTACACCTTC. This encodes CASSYSTGLLVGYTF.

The chain combines TRBV4-1 with TRBJ2-5; 12 nucleotides line up with TRBD2. The CDR3 sequence is 17 residues long. V dropped 2 bases and J dropped 1; count of bases not matched to a gene: 5. Germline V lookup: CDR1 MGHRA, CDR2 YSYEKL. CDR3 in DNA: TGCGCCAGCAGCCAACGACTAGCGGGGGCCCTCCAAGAGACCCAGTACTTC. Protein: CASSQRLAGALQETQYF.

This clone was observed once. The chain recombines TRBV5-1 with TRBJ1-2; tentative D call: TRBD1 (5 bases). The CDR3 consists of 12 residues. Germline lookup yields CDR1 SGHRS and CDR2 YFSETQ. V dropped 3 bases and J dropped 5 bases, with 8 bases sitting between them. The CDR3 loop reads CASSSDRYGYTF. As DNA, the CDR3 is TGCGCCAGCAGCTCAGACAGATATGGCTACACCTTC.

The CDR3 region has the DNA TGTGCCAGCGTTCTATCCGGGAACGGGCTCTATGGCTACACCTTC. It translates to CASVLSGNGLYGYTF. The V gene is TRBV2, the J gene TRBJ1-2; no reliable D call. Trimming left V 8 bases short and J 4 bases short, with 20 bases between. The CDR3 is 15 residues long. CDR1 is SNHLY and CDR2 is FYNNEI in the germline V gene.

This sequence joins TRBV14 and TRBJ2-3, with D possibly TRBD2 on 5 matching bases. The CDR3 consists of 12 residues. CDR1 SGHDN and CDR2 FVKESK come from the germline V gene. Trimming shortened V by 4 bases and J by 4 bases, and 6 bases separated the two germline ends. CDR3 amino acids: CASSPRADTQYF. In DNA form, the CDR3 reads TGTGCCAGCAGCCCGAGGGCAGATACGCAGTATTTT.

V is TRBV14 and J is TRBJ1-1, with 7 positions matching TRBD1. Germline CDR1 SGHDN, CDR2 FVKESK. The V gene end was trimmed by 5 bases and the J gene end by 4 bases; junction bases not matched to a gene: 13. The CDR3 length is 16 residues. DNA of the CDR3: TGTGCCAGCAGCTATACGGGACAGTTAATGGGCACTGAAGCTTTCTTT. Protein sequence: CASSYTGQLMGTEAFF.

This chain joins TRBV27 and TRBJ2-7, with 8 bases fitting TRBD2. The V and J ends lost 2 bases and 1 base, in that order; junction bases with no gene match: 4. CDR1 and CDR2 (germline): MNHEY, SMNVEV (reference sequence). CDR3 size: 15 residues. The CDR3, as DNA: TGTGCCAGCAGTTTAGATCTAGCGGGTTCCTACGAGCAGTACTTC. Translating it yields CASSLDLAGSYEQYF.

V and J are TRBV27 and TRBJ2-7; perhaps TRBD1 as D (5 bases). Germline CDR1 reads MNHEY; CDR2 reads SMNVEV (reference sequence). V was pared by 4 bases and J by 4 bases, with 11 bases between. The CDR3 is made up of 13 amino acids. This CDR3 reads CASSSRVGYEQYF. The CDR3 DNA is TGTGCCAGCAGTTCCAGGGTCGGTTACGAGCAGTACTTC.

The gene calls are TRBV6-1 and TRBJ2-6, with a weak D call TRBD2 (5 bases). V was cut by 2 bases and J by 1 base, with 6 bases left in between. Germline V CDR1 and CDR2: MNHNS, SASEGT. The CDR3 covers 15 residues. CDR3 sequence reads: CASSERGSGANVLTF. The CDR3 nucleotides are TGTGCCAGCAGTGAACGGGGATCTGGGGCCAACGTCCTGACTTTC.

This chain uses TRBV7-3 with TRBJ2-2; TRBD1 matches 11 bases. Germline CDR1 and CDR2: SGHTA and FQGTGA. This CDR3 spans 16 amino acids. With 3 bases clipped from V and 4 bases from J, the junction kept 4 bases outside the gene matches. This CDR3 reads CASSLVGQGGTGELFF. The DNA for the CDR3 is TGTGCCAGCAGCTTGGTGGGACAGGGGGGCACCGGGGAGCTGTTTTTT.